These T cell receptor beta chains were read from a single sample in a study of T cell responses to AZD1222 COVID-19 vaccine. TCRdb keeps only in-frame clones here, not all; method: immunoSEQ multiplex PCR. Of 150,000 to 200,000 clones in the sample, 87% were seen once. The material sequenced was peripheral blood, taken 28 days after the second AZD1222 dose. These TCRs come from an adult who received the AZD1222 COVID-19 vaccine. Both conserved end residues are trimmed from each CDR3. A D gene is named only where the DNA matches it firmly.

cdr3_aa | j_call | d_call | v_call
ASSEEAGDDEQF | TRBJ2-1 | TRBD2 | TRBV2
ASSLAGGPLDTQY | TRBJ2-3 | TRBD2 | TRBV9
ASSERSWGETQY | TRBJ2-5 | NA | TRBV6-1
ASTSQGSSGNTIY | TRBJ1-3 | NA | TRBV5-6
AWMDFRSGNTIY | TRBJ1-3 | NA | TRBV30
ASSYSRTDNTEAF | TRBJ1-1 | NA | TRBV4-1
ASSQESRLNTEAF | TRBJ1-1 | NA | TRBV4-3
ASSLGGGGNQPQH | TRBJ1-5 | NA | TRBV7-2
ASSGAGTPLH | TRBJ1-6 | NA | TRBV27
ASSIVGVGGGNQPQH | TRBJ1-5 | NA | TRBV19
ASSQQGAKEQF | TRBJ2-1 | TRBD1 | TRBV5-4
ASSPMTSGDLDTQY | TRBJ2-3 | TRBD2 | TRBV5-4
ASSRQGYEQY | TRBJ2-7 | TRBD1 | TRBV6-5
ASSPADSPLH | TRBJ1-6 | NA | TRBV3-1/TRBV3-2
ASSQGSNQPQH | TRBJ1-5 | NA | TRBV4-1
ASSDFGGTYEQY | TRBJ2-7 | NA | TRBV10-2
ASSSRTGSYEQY | TRBJ2-7 | TRBD1 | TRBV5-8
ASRGNGATEAF | TRBJ1-1 | NA | TRBV5-1